These 31 T cell receptor beta chains were all obtained from the same sample, sequenced in a study of blood T cells in healthy people across ages. It was with a sample-barcoded 5' primer and a J-beta primer mix that a second PCR of about 7 to 12 cycles was run. TCRdb used MiXCR to reprocess the 5' RACE reads, holding one entry per CDR3 protein. The sample includes under 850,000 distinct CDR3 sequences, 35% to 40% seen only once; the top ten take 10% to 15%. The sequenced material came from blood. The receptor set was obtained from a young man in good health.

Details on this clonotype: A read error may explain this, as a much larger clone is one base away. The chain combines TRBV9 with TRBJ2-4; D might be TRBD2 (6 bases). Trimming left V 4 bases short and J 13 bases short, with 21 bases between. This CDR3 contains 14 residues. The germline CDR1 and CDR2 sequences are SGDLS and YYNGEE. CDR3 sequence: CASSPGRGYNEQYF. DNA of the CDR3: TGTGCCAGCAGCCCGGGGCGGGGTTACAATGAGCAGTACTTC. The full variable domain, its missing parts supplied by reference TRBV9 and TRBJ2-4, is DSGVTQTPKHLITATGQRVTLRCSPRSGDLSVYWYQQSLDQGLQFLIQYYNGEERAKGNILERFSAQQFPDLHSELNLSSLELGDSALYFCASSPGRGYNEQYFGAGTRLSVL.

This clonotype has just a few counts. The chain uses TRBV6-5 and TRBJ2-3; 10 bases align to TRBD1. The CDR3 runs 20 residues. CDR1 is MNHEY and CDR2 is SVGAGI in the germline V gene. Losses at the gene ends were 2 bases for V and 1 base for J; bases not matched to a gene: 15. Written as DNA, the CDR3 is TGTGCCAGCAGTTACCCTTTTGAGGGACAGGGGTCCACTGGCACAGATACGCAGTATTTT. Its translation: CASSYPFEGQGSTGTDTQYF.

The chain joins TRBV5-1 to TRBJ1-4; D gene ambiguous. The ends were cut back, 6 bases at V and 6 bases at J, with 15 bases in the middle. From germline, CDR1 is SGHRS and CDR2 YFSETQ. The CDR3 is 14 residues long. CDR3 sequence (DNA): TGCGCCAGCACCACGACCCCTGGGGATGAAAAACTGTTTTTT. This encodes CASTTTPGDEKLFF.

The table lists this clonotype with a few counts. The CDR3 DNA is TGTGCCACCAGTGATCCACAGGGGAATAATGAAAAACTGTTTTTT. This sequence encodes CATSDPQGNNEKLFF. V gene TRBV24-1 combines with J gene TRBJ1-4; 7 nucleotides line up with TRBD1. The CDR3 totals 15 residues. The germline V gene has CDR1 KGHDR and CDR2 SFDVKD. Trimming at V came to 3 bases and at J to 4 bases, leaving 4 bases not matched to a gene.

This rearrangement joins TRBV7-6 to TRBJ2-7; D gene unclear. Trimming left V 5 bases short and J 1 base short, with 12 bases between. Germline V gene sequence: CDR1 SGHVS, CDR2 FNYEAQ. The CDR3 extends over 14 amino acids. CDR3 DNA sequence: TGTGCCAGCAGCGTAGTAGTAGATTCCTACGAGCAGTACTTC. Its protein product is CASSVVVDSYEQYF. The whole variable domain, filled in from reference TRBV7-6 and TRBJ2-7, reads GAGVSQSPRYKVTKRGQDVALRCDPISGHVSLYWYRQALGQGPEFLTYFNYEAQQDKSGLPNDRFSAERPEGSISTLTIQRTEQRDSAMYRCASSVVVDSYEQYFGPGTRLTVT.

CDR3 amino acids: CASSFTSGMRETQYF. The CDR3 DNA follows: TGCGCCAGCAGCTTCACTAGCGGGATGAGGGAGACCCAGTACTTC. J is TRBJ2-5 and V is TRBV5-1, with 10 positions matching TRBD2. This CDR3 has 15 amino acids. Germline CDR1 is SGHRS and CDR2 is YFSETQ. The V gene end was trimmed by 2 bases and the J gene end by 5 bases; junction bases not matched to a gene: 6.

The V gene is TRBV7-9, the J gene TRBJ2-7; 7 bases map to TRBD1. CDR3 length: 15 residues. The germline V gene encodes CDR1 SEHNR and CDR2 FQNEAQ (reference sequence). J lost 0 bases, V lost 5 bases, and 7 bases had no gene match. The DNA for the CDR3 is TGTGCCAGCAGCGAACGGGACAGTGGCTCCTACGAGCAGTACTTC. This gives the protein CASSERDSGSYEQYF.

The rearrangement uses TRBV7-8 and TRBJ2-3, with 8 bases lining up with TRBD2. This CDR3 spans 15 amino acids. The germline V gene encodes CDR1 SGHVS and CDR2 FQNEAQ. V shed 3 bases and J 1 base; nucleotides not matched to a gene: 3. CDR3 sequence reads: CASSFLSGGTDTQYF. DNA of the CDR3: TGTGCCAGCAGCTTCCTTAGCGGGGGCACAGATACGCAGTATTTT.

A remark on this clonotype: A much larger clone sits a single nucleotide away, making a read error possible. This sequence joins TRBV10-3 and TRBJ2-3; perhaps TRBD1 as D (7 bases). Trimming stripped 8 bases from V and 7 bases from J, with 22 bases between. The germline CDR1 and CDR2 sequences are ENHRY and SYGVKD. The length of the CDR3 is 15 residues. The CDR3 loop is CAIGAGTDGGNTQYF. The CDR3 DNA reads TGTGCCATCGGGGCAGGGACAGATGGGGGGAATACGCAGTATTTT.

The table lists this clonotype with a few counts. The V gene is TRBV12-3 or TRBV12-4, the J gene TRBJ2-5; possible D gene TRBD2, 7 bases. This CDR3 spans 17 amino acids. V shed 3 bases and J shed 6 bases, with 23 bases lying between them. The CDR3 coding sequence is TGTGCCAGCAGTTTCCCTCCGAGGGGGGGGGGCCCCCAGACCCAGTACTTC. Translating it yields CASSFPPRGGGPQTQYF.

The J gene is TRBJ2-1, the V gene TRBV5-1; 14 nucleotides agree with TRBD2. V lost 2 bases, J lost 10 bases, and 20 bases stayed unmatched. Germline V gene lookup returns CDR1 SGHRS and CDR2 YFSETQ. This CDR3 is built from 20 residues. The CDR3 DNA sequence: TGCGCCAGCAGCTTTCTAGCTCCGGGACTAGCGGGGGTCTTCTCCTACGAGCAGTTCTTC. Translation gives CASSFLAPGLAGVFSYEQFF. The variable domain in full, with the rest retrieved from reference TRBV5-1 and TRBJ2-1, is KAGVTQTPRYLIKTRGQQVTLSCSPISGHRSVSWYQQTPGQGLQFLFEYFSETQRNKGNFPGRFSGRQFSNSRSEMNVSTLELGDSALYLCASSFLAPGLAGVFSYEQFFGPGTRLTVL.

As regards this clonotype: It may be a read error: a sequence one base away is much more abundant. CDR3 coding DNA: TGTGCCTGCAGCTTGAGGACAGGGGCAGTTTGGGGCACAGATACGCAGTATTTT. This translates into CACSLRTGAVWGTDTQYF. This rearrangement joins TRBV5-5 to TRBJ2-3, with 9 bases fitting TRBD1. There are 18 residues in the CDR3. Looked up from germline, CDR1 is SGHKS and CDR2 is YYEKEE (reference sequence).

The rearrangement links TRBV9 to TRBJ1-1; tentative D call: TRBD1 (5 bases). The germline V gene has CDR1 SGDLS and CDR2 YYNGEE. Trimming took 3 bases from V and 7 from J, leaving 16 bases between them. There are 14 residues in the CDR3. The DNA of the CDR3 is TGTGCCAGCAGCGGAAACCCCGCCAGGGATGAAGCTTTCTTT. The encoded protein is CASSGNPARDEAFF.

The chain employs TRBV7-2 and TRBJ1-4, with 8 bases fitting TRBD1. From germline, CDR1 is SGHTA and CDR2 FQGNSA. With 7 bases clipped from V and 8 bases from J, the junction kept 12 bases outside the gene matches. This CDR3 contains 15 residues. The CDR3 sequence is CASTPAAGTGEKLFF. CDR3 DNA sequence: TGTGCCAGCACCCCTGCCGCGGGGACAGGAGAAAAACTGTTTTTT.

The chain links TRBV6-6 to TRBJ2-1; D gene ambiguous. With 2 bases removed from V and 9 bases from J, the gap between germline ends came to 8 bases. The CDR3 is 12 amino acids. CDR1 and CDR2 (germline): MNHNY, SVGAGI (reference sequence). The CDR3 region has the DNA TGTGCCAGCAGTTACCCCCGGGCTGAGCAGTTCTTC. Translated: CASSYPRAEQFF.

The rearrangement uses TRBV25-1 and TRBJ1-4; D call uncertain. Germline CDR1 MGHDK, CDR2 SYGVNS. The CDR3 sequence is 19 residues long. The ends were cut back, 6 bases at V and 4 bases at J, with 27 bases in the middle. The CDR3 sequence is CASSATRNTAGPLNEKLFF. In DNA form, the CDR3 reads TGTGCCAGCAGCGCCACTAGGAATACCGCGGGCCCGCTTAATGAAAAACTGTTTTTT.

The chain uses TRBV11-2 and TRBJ2-1; possible D gene TRBD1, 6 bases. This CDR3 region has 12 residues. The germline V gene has CDR1 SGHAT and CDR2 FQNNGV. V was shortened by 5 bases and J by 8 bases, with 10 bases between the two germline ends. The CDR3 is CASSRGGHEQFF. The CDR3 DNA sequence: TGTGCCAGCAGCCGAGGGGGTCATGAGCAGTTCTTC.

The V call is TRBV5-1, the J call TRBJ2-2; 11 bases are shared with TRBD2. CDR3 length equals 18 residues. CDR1 is SGHRS, CDR2 YFSETQ, per germline. The junction had 6 bases not matched to a gene; V was cut back by 1 base and J by 1 base. CDR3 residues: CASSLSPSGGMNTGELFF. The CDR3 region has the DNA TGCGCCAGCAGCTTGTCCCCTAGCGGGGGGATGAACACCGGGGAGCTGTTTTTT. Variable domain in full (rest from reference TRBV5-1 and TRBJ2-2): KAGVTQTPRYLIKTRGQQVTLSCSPISGHRSVSWYQQTPGQGLQFLFEYFSETQRNKGNFPGRFSGRQFSNSRSEMNVSTLELGDSALYLCASSLSPSGGMNTGELFFGEGSRLTVL.

The chain combines TRBV7-9 with TRBJ2-7; TRBD1 matches 7 bases. V lost 5 bases to trimming and J lost 7 bases; unmatched junction nucleotides: 14. The CDR3 runs 15 residues. The germline V gene has CDR1 SEHNR and CDR2 FQNEAQ (reference sequence). CDR3 protein: CASSPDRVFIYEQYF. For the CDR3, the DNA is TGTGCCAGCAGCCCAGACAGGGTATTTATCTATGAGCAGTACTTC.

Many counts were recorded for this clonotype. The chain uses TRBV9 and TRBJ2-1; 8 bases agree with TRBD1. Germline CDR1 and CDR2: SGDLS and YYNGEE. This CDR3 is built from 17 residues. Trimming took 1 base from V and 0 from J; bases not matched to a gene: 6. The CDR3, as DNA: TGTGCCAGCAGCGTAAGAGACAGGGGAAGCTCCTACAATGAGCAGTTCTTC. As protein: CASSVRDRGSSYNEQFF.

This rearrangement joins TRBV7-2 to TRBJ2-2; D ambiguous. The germline V gene has CDR1 SGHTA and CDR2 FQGNSA. Trimming stripped 5 bases from V and 1 base from J, with 8 bases between. This CDR3 is 14 amino acids long. CDR3: CASSRNLNTGELFF. The CDR3 nucleotides are TGTGCCAGCAGCCGTAACCTGAACACCGGGGAGCTGTTTTTT.

This clonotype has more than one count but fewer than ten. In DNA, the CDR3 is TGTGCCAGCAGTTTTCAGGTTGCTAATTCACCCCTCCACTTT. It codes for CASSFQVANSPLHF. The gene calls are TRBV12-3 or TRBV12-4 and TRBJ1-6; D gene ambiguous. V was shortened by 3 bases and J by 6 bases, with 9 bases between the two germline ends. The CDR3 spans 14 residues.

In this sample, this clonotype turned up many times. The chain employs TRBV4-3 and TRBJ1-2; D possibly corresponds to TRBD1 (5 bases). This CDR3 comprises 15 residues. Germline V gives CDR1 LGHNA, CDR2 YSLEER. V was cut by 0 bases and J by 7 bases, with 15 bases left in between. CDR3 sequence: CASSQERGGVVGYTF. The CDR3 nucleotides read TGCGCCAGCAGCCAAGAGAGGGGAGGGGTTGTTGGCTACACCTTC.

The table lists this clonotype with a few counts. This chain uses TRBV7-2 with TRBJ1-1; no clear D. Germline assignment: CDR1 SGHTA and CDR2 FQGNSA. Trimming removed 5 bases at V and 7 bases at J, with 14 bases between. This CDR3 region has 13 residues. This chain's CDR3 is CASSVELLGEAFF. CDR3 coding DNA: TGTGCCAGCAGCGTAGAATTGTTGGGTGAAGCTTTCTTT. The variable domain in full, completed from reference TRBV7-2 and TRBJ1-1, reads GAGVSQSPSNKVTEKGKDVELRCDPISGHTALYWYRQSLGQGLEFLIYFQGNSAPDKSGLPSDRFSAERTGGSVSTLTIQRTQQEDSAVYLCASSVELLGEAFFGQGTRLTVV.

In this sample, this clonotype turned up a few times. The rearrangement uses TRBV9 and TRBJ2-1, with TRBD2 matching 13 bases. Looked up from germline, CDR1 is SGDLS and CDR2 is YYNGEE. CDR3 length: 21 amino acids. V dropped 3 bases and J dropped 4; count of bases not matched to a gene: 19. CDR3 amino acids: CASSESRLAGGKGQSYNEQFF. CDR3 nucleotide sequence: TGTGCCAGCAGCGAATCCCGACTAGCGGGGGGAAAGGGACAAAGTTACAATGAGCAGTTCTTC.

V and J are TRBV6-6 and TRBJ1-5; tentatively, D is TRBD1 (5 bases). Trimming shortened V by 0 bases and J by 5 bases, and 8 bases separated the two germline ends. CDR1 is MNHNY, CDR2 SVGAGI, per germline (reference sequence). The CDR3 loop spans 14 amino acids. CDR3 protein: CASSYSVRDQPQHF. In nucleotides, the CDR3 is TGTGCCAGCAGTTACTCCGTCAGGGATCAGCCCCAGCATTTT.

V gene TRBV5-5 combines with J gene TRBJ2-4; D may be TRBD1 (5 bases). The V gene lost 6 bases and the J gene lost 13 bases, with 17 bases spanning the gap. The CDR3 runs to 12 residues. Germline-derived CDR1 and CDR2 are SGHKS and YYEKEE (reference sequence). CDR3 sequence reads: CASIAGYNEQYF. The CDR3 DNA follows: TGTGCCAGCATTGCAGGGTACAATGAGCAGTACTTC. The complete variable domain, with remaining parts taken from reference TRBV5-5 and TRBJ2-4, reads DAGVTQSPTHLIKTRGQQVTLRCSPISGHKSVSWYQQVLGQGPQFIFQYYEKEERGRGNFPDRFSARQFPNYSSELNVNALLLGDSALYLCASIAGYNEQYFGAGTRLSVL.

With regard to this clonotype: Since a much larger clone is just one base distant, this may be a read error. The rearrangement uses TRBV4-3 and TRBJ1-6; perhaps TRBD1 as D (5 bases). Germline V gene data show CDR1 as LGHNA and CDR2 as YSLEER. The CDR3 consists of 17 residues. The CDR3 reads CASSSNMGGRDNSPPHF. In DNA, the CDR3 is TGCGCCAGCAGCTCGAATATGGGGGGAAGGGATAATTCACCCCCCCACTTT.

The chain uses TRBV12-3 or TRBV12-4 and TRBJ2-1, with D perhaps TRBD1 or TRBD2 (5 bases each). V lost 6 bases and J 2 bases, leaving 11 bases between the germline ends. CDR3 length: 14 amino acids. In DNA, the CDR3 is TGTGCCAGCAGGTCCATGGGACCCTACAATGAGCAGTTCTTC. Translation: CASRSMGPYNEQFF.

This clonotype was observed at least ten times. The CDR3 loop is CSVDAGRTNEQYF. The CDR3 DNA reads TGCAGCGTTGACGCCGGACGAACTAACGAGCAGTACTTC. The genes are TRBV29-1 and TRBJ2-7; D is ambiguous. This CDR3 has 13 amino acids. Trimming took off 3 bases at V and 5 bases at J, with 14 bases between the two ends. Germline CDR1 SQVTM, CDR2 ANQGSEA.

V is TRBV29-1 and J is TRBJ2-3, with D perhaps matching TRBD2 (6 bases). Trimming pared 4 bases from V and 12 bases from J, leaving 14 bases between. The CDR3 length is 11 residues. Germline V gene sequence: CDR1 SQVTM, CDR2 ANQGSEA. CDR3 in DNA: TGCAGCGTTGGCGGGAACTTAAATCAGTATTTT. This gives the protein CSVGGNLNQYF.